The 10 T cell receptor beta chains below come from one sample, sequenced in a study of cytomegalovirus exposure and HLA in healthy donors. Sequencing was performed with immunoSEQ multiplex PCR; in TCRdb, only in-frame clones are kept and a portion is missing. The table lists some 180,000 clones, around nine tenths of them singletons. The specimen sequenced was PBMCs. All receptors come from a man between 25 and 39 years old in good health and CMV-seropositive.

The V call is TRBV7-9, the J call TRBJ1-2; the D is unclear. V was cut by 0 bases and J by 2 bases, with 7 bases left in between. This CDR3 has 14 amino acids. Germline lookup yields CDR1 SEHNR and CDR2 FQNEAQ (reference sequence). The CDR3 region is CASSLAASNYGYTF. CDR3 bases: TGTGCCAGCAGCTTAGCGGCCAGCAACTATGGCTACACCTTC. The full variable domain, in which reference TRBV7-9 and TRBJ1-2 provide the parts outside the CDR3, is DTGVSQNPRHKITKRGQNVTFRCDPISEHNRLYWYRQTLGQGPEFLTYFQNEAQLEKSRLLSDRFSAERPKGSFSTLEIQRTEQGDSAMYLCASSLAASNYGYTFGSGTRLTVV.

The gene calls are TRBV7-2 and TRBJ1-4, with D unclear. The CDR3 contains 13 residues. Germline CDR1 and CDR2: SGHTA and FQGNSA. With 1 base removed from V and 8 bases from J, the gap between germline ends came to 8 bases. The CDR3 DNA sequence: TGTGCCAGCAGCTTAGGGGGTGGCGAAAAACTGTTTTTT. Protein: CASSLGGGEKLFF.

The chain links TRBV5-1 to TRBJ2-7; 10 bases match TRBD1. Germline values: CDR1 SGHRS, CDR2 YFSETQ. V lost 1 base to trimming and J lost 5 bases; unmatched junction nucleotides: 9. There are 16 residues in the CDR3. This chain's CDR3 is CASSLYTGTGAHEQYF. In DNA form, the CDR3 reads TGCGCCAGCAGCTTGTATACTGGGACAGGGGCCCACGAGCAGTACTTC.

This clone was seen at least ten times. The genes are TRBV20-1 and TRBJ2-1; 11 positions match TRBD2. The length of the CDR3 is 11 residues. CDR1 is DFQATT, CDR2 SNEGSKA, per germline (reference sequence). V shed 5 bases, J shed 14 bases, and the junction held 5 bases outside the gene matches. DNA of the CDR3: TGCAGTGCTCTGGGACTAGCGGCGAAGTTCTTC. Its translation: CSALGLAAKFF.

The J gene is TRBJ2-1, the V gene TRBV7-3; tentative D call: TRBD2 (5 bases). Germline V gene sequence: CDR1 SGHTA, CDR2 FQGTGA. There are 12 residues in the CDR3. Trimming shortened V by 4 bases and J by 6 bases, and 7 bases separated the two germline ends. The CDR3 DNA sequence: TGTGCCAGCAGCTGGGGAGTCAATGAGCAGTTCTTC. Amino acids: CASSWGVNEQFF.

For this clone: At one end the junction does not follow the germline gene, possibly because of a read error. The CDR3 here is CASSPGLALDEQFF. The CDR3 coding sequence is TGTGCTAGCAGTCCGGGACTAGCGTTGGATGAGCAGTTCTTC. The V call is TRBV7-7, the J call TRBJ2-1, with 10 bases matching TRBD2. The CDR3 covers 14 residues. The germline V gene encodes CDR1 SSHAT and CDR2 FNYEAQ (reference sequence).

In this sample, this clone turned up once. The rearrangement links TRBV6-5 to TRBJ1-3; the match to TRBD1 covers 9 bases. Germline V gene data show CDR1 as MNHEY and CDR2 as SVGAGI. The CDR3 has 15 residues. The J segment lost 0 bases and the V segment lost 6 bases, leaving 3 bases of the junction unmatched. The CDR3 loop reads CASRRTGDSGNTIYF. In DNA, the CDR3 is TGTGCCAGCAGGCGGACAGGGGACTCTGGAAACACCATATATTTT.

The V and J genes are TRBV10-3 and TRBJ2-3; a possible D gene is TRBD2 (6 bases). The CDR3 spans 13 residues. Germline V CDR1 and CDR2: ENHRY, SYGVKD. V was cut by 3 bases and J by 5 bases, with 9 bases left in between. CDR3 region: CAISERREDTQYF. As DNA, the CDR3 is TGTGCCATCAGTGAACGGAGGGAAGATACGCAGTATTTT.

V usage is TRBV27 and J usage is TRBJ1-2; TRBD1 aligns across 12 bases. V lost 5 bases, J lost 6 bases, and 10 bases stayed unmatched. Germline loops: CDR1 MNHEY, CDR2 SMNVEV (reference sequence). The CDR3 extends over 16 amino acids. CDR3 nucleotide sequence: TGTGCCAGCAGTAGGGACAGGGGGCCTTTCGGGGATGGCTACACCTTC. It is translated as CASSRDRGPFGDGYTF.

J is TRBJ2-7 and V is TRBV4-1; D is perhaps TRBD1 (7 bases). V lost 1 base to trimming and J lost 3 bases, with 13 bases between them. Germline lookup yields CDR1 MGHRA and CDR2 YSYEKL. The length of the CDR3 is 15 residues. The chain's CDR3 is CASSQVMQGGYEQYF. CDR3 DNA: TGCGCCAGCAGCCAAGTAATGCAGGGGGGCTACGAGCAGTACTTC.